What follows are 6 T cell receptor beta chains derived from one specimen sequenced in a study of identifying expanded T cells in peripheral blood. Here immunoSEQ multiplex PCR was the method, and the copy in TCRdb shows in-frame clones only, minus some. This table has fewer than 110,000 clones, around 85% appearing once. Material for sequencing was blood. These receptors all stem from a person aged 18-69 years in good health.

The V and J genes are TRBV7-9 and TRBJ1-1; D is ambiguous. The V and J ends lost 0 bases and 4 bases respectively, with 9 bases between them. The CDR3 runs to 14 residues. Germline-derived CDR1 and CDR2 are SEHNR and FQNEAQ (reference sequence). CDR3 in DNA: TGTGCCAGCAGCTTAGCGGGGTGGAGCACTGAAGCTTTCTTT. This sequence encodes CASSLAGWSTEAFF. Full variable domain (rest looked up from reference TRBV7-9 and TRBJ1-1): DTGVSQNPRHKITKRGQNVTFRCDPISEHNRLYWYRQTLGQGPEFLTYFQNEAQLEKSRLLSDRFSAERPKGSFSTLEIQRTEQGDSAMYLCASSLAGWSTEAFFGQGTRLTVV.

This sequence joins TRBV4-1 and TRBJ2-7; D might be TRBD1 (6 bases). The CDR3 covers 15 residues. V was shortened by 1 base and J by 5 bases, with 15 bases between the two germline ends. Germline lookup yields CDR1 MGHRA and CDR2 YSYEKL. The DNA of the CDR3 is TGCGCCAGCAGCCAAGGTGCAGGGGTAGGGGACGAGCAGTACTTC. Its translation: CASSQGAGVGDEQYF.

The CDR3 region is CASSEEGMNTEAFF. In DNA form, the CDR3 reads TGTGCCAGCAGTGAGGAGGGCATGAACACTGAAGCTTTCTTT. The chain employs TRBV2 and TRBJ1-1, with D uncertain. CDR1 SNHLY and CDR2 FYNNEI come from the germline V gene. The V end was cut by 3 bases, the J end by 0 bases, with 8 bases between. CDR3 length: 14 residues.

This chain joins TRBV6-1 and TRBJ1-1; D is unresolved. Trimming removed 7 bases at V and 2 bases at J, with 17 bases between. The germline V gene has CDR1 MNHNS and CDR2 SASEGT. The CDR3 length is 15 residues. The CDR3 reads CASTKRFAANTEAFF. CDR3 sequence (DNA): TGTGCCAGCACTAAGAGATTCGCTGCAAACACTGAAGCTTTCTTT.

V is TRBV20-1 and J is TRBJ2-5; the D is unclear. In germline, CDR1 is DFQATT, CDR2 SNEGSKA (reference sequence). The CDR3 covers 10 residues. Between the trimmed V and J ends, which lost 4 bases and 5 bases, there was a span of 5 bases. The CDR3 reads CSATIETQYF. The DNA for the CDR3 is TGCAGTGCTACCATTGAGACCCAGTACTTC.

The gene calls are TRBV30 and TRBJ1-6; no firm D call. The germline CDR1 and CDR2 sequences are GTSNPN and SVGIG (reference sequence). The CDR3 length is 18 residues. The V end lost 4 bases, the J end lost 0 bases, and 19 bases lay between the germline ends. For the CDR3, the DNA is TGTGCCTGGACTCTAGCTCGGGGAACGAGCTCCTATAATTCACCCCTCCACTTT. Translation: CAWTLARGTSSYNSPLHF.